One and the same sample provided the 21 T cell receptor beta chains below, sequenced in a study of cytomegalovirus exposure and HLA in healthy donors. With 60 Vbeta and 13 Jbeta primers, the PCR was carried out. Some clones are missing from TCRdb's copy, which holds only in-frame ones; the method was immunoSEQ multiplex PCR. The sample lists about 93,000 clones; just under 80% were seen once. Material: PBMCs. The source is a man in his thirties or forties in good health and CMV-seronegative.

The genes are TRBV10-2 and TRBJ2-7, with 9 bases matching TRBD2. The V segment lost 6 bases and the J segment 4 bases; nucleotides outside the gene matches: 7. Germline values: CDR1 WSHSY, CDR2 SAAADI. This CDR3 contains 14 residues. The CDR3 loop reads CASSSSGNQYEQYF. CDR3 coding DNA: TGCGCCAGCAGCTCTAGCGGGAATCAATACGAGCAGTACTTC.

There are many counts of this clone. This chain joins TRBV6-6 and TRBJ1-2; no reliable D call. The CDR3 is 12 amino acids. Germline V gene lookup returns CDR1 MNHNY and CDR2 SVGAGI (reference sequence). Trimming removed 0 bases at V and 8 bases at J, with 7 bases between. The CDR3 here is CASSYSSGGYTF. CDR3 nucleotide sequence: TGTGCCAGCAGTTACTCGTCGGGGGGCTACACCTTC.

Here the CDR3 DNA reads TGTGCCAGCAGCAGTAGGACAGGCCTGAACACTGAAGCTTTCTTT. Translation: CASSSRTGLNTEAFF. The V gene is TRBV7-8, the J gene TRBJ1-1; 7 bases fit TRBD1. CDR3 size: 15 residues. CDR1 is SGHVS and CDR2 is FQNEAQ in the germline V gene. The V gene end was trimmed by 5 bases and the J gene end by 0 bases; junction bases not matched to a gene: 6.

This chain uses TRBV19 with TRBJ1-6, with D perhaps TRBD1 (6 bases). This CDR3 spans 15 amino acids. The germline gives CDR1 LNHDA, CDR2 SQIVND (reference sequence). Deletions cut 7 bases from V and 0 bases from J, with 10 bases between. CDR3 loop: CASMPDSSYNSPLHF. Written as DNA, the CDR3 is TGTGCCAGTATGCCGGACAGCTCCTATAATTCACCCCTCCACTTT. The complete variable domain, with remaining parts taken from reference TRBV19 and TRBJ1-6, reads DGGITQSPKYLFRKEGQNVTLSCEQNLNHDAMYWYRQDPGQGLRLIYYSQIVNDFQKGDIAEGYSVSREKKESFPLTVTSAQKNPTAFYLCASMPDSSYNSPLHFGNGTRLTVT.

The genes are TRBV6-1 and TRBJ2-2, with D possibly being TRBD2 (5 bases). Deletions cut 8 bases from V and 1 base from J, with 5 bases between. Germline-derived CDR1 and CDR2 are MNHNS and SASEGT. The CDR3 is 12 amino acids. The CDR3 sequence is CASGRNTGELFF. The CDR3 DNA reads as TGTGCCAGCGGGAGGAACACCGGGGAGCTGTTTTTT.

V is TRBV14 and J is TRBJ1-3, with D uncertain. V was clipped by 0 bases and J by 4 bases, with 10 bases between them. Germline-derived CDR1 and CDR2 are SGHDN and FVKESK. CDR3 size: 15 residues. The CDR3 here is CASSQELFPGNTIYF. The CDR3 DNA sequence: TGTGCCAGCAGCCAAGAACTGTTCCCAGGAAACACCATATATTTT.

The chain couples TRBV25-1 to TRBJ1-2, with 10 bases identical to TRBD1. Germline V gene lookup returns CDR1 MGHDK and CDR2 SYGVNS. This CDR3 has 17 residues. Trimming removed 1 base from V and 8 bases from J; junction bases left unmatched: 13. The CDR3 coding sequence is TGTGCCAGCAGTGAATTAGTTGGGGGGACAGGGGTAGGAGGCTACACCTTC. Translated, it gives CASSELVGGTGVGGYTF.

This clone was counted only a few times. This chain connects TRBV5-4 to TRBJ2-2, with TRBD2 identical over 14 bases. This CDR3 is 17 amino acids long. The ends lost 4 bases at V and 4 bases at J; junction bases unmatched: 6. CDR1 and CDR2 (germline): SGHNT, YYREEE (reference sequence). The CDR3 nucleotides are TGTGCCAGCAGCCCGGGACTAGCGGGAGAGCTCACCGGGGAGCTGTTTTTT. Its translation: CASSPGLAGELTGELFF.

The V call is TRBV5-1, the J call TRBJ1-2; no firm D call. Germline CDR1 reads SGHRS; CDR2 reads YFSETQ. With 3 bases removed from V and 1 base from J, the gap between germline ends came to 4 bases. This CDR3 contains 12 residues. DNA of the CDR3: TGCGCCAGCAGCTCTAGTAACTATGGCTACACCTTC. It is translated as CASSSSNYGYTF.

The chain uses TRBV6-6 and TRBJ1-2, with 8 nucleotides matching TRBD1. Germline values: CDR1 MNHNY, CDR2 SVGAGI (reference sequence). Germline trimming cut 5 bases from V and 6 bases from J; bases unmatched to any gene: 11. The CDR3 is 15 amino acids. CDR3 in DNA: TGTGCCAGCAGTCCTCGGACAGGGTCTGCTCATGGCTACACCTTC. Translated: CASSPRTGSAHGYTF.

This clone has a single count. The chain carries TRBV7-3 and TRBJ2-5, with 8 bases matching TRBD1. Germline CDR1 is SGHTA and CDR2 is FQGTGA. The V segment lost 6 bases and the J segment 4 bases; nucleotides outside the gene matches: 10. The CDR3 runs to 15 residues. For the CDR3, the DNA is TGTGCCAGCAGGCTATCAAACGGACAGGGAGAGACCCAGTACTTC. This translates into CASRLSNGQGETQYF.

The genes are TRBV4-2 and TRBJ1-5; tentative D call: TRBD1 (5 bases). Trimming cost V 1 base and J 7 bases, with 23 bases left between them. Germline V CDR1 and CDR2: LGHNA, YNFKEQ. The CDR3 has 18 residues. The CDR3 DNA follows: TGTGCCAGCAGCCAAGTTAGTGTAGCGGGACGTCCCCCGCAGCCCCAGCATTTT. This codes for CASSQVSVAGRPPQPQHF.

The CDR3 region is CATDSSTGTFF. CDR3 bases: TGTGCCACTGACAGTTCAACAGGGACTTTCTTT. The chain links TRBV27 to TRBJ1-1; tentative D call: TRBD1 (6 bases). The V and J ends lost 10 bases and 12 bases respectively, with 18 bases between them. This CDR3 is built from 11 residues. The germline CDR1 and CDR2 sequences are MNHEY and SMNVEV (reference sequence).

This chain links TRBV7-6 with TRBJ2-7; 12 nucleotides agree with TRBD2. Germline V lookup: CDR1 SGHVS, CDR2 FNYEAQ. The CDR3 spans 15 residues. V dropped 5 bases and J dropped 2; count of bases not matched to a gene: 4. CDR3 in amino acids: CASSNRLAGAYEQYF. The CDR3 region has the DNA TGTGCCAGCAGCAACCGACTAGCGGGAGCCTACGAGCAGTACTTC. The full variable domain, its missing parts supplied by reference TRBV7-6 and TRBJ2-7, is GAGVSQSPRYKVTKRGQDVALRCDPISGHVSLYWYRQALGQGPEFLTYFNYEAQQDKSGLPNDRFSAERPEGSISTLTIQRTEQRDSAMYRCASSNRLAGAYEQYFGPGTRLTVT.

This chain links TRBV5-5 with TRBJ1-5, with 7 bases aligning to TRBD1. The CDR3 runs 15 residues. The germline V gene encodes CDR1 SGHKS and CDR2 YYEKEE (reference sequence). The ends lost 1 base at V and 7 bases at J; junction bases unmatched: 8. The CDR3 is CASSLTGDFMQPQHF. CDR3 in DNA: TGTGCCAGCAGCTTGACAGGGGATTTTATGCAGCCCCAGCATTTT.

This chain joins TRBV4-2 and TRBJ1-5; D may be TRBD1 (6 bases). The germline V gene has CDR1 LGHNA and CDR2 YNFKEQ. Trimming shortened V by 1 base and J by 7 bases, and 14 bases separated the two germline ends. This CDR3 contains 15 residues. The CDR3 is CASSQGTGKEQPQHF. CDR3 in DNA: TGTGCCAGCAGCCAAGGCACAGGGAAGGAACAGCCCCAGCATTTT.

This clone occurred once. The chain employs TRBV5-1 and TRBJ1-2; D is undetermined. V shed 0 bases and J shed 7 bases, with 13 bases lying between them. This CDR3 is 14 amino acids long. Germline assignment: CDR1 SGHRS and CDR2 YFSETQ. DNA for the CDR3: TGCGCCAGCAGCTTGGAGCCCCAGAGCGGTGGCTACACCTTC. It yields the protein CASSLEPQSGGYTF.

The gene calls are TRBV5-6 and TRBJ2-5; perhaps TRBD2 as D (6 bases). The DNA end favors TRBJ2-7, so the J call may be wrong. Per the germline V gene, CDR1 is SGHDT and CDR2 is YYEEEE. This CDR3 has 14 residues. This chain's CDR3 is CASSLIADTYEQYF. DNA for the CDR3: TGTGCCAGCAGCTTGATAGCGGATACCTACGAGCAGTACTTC.

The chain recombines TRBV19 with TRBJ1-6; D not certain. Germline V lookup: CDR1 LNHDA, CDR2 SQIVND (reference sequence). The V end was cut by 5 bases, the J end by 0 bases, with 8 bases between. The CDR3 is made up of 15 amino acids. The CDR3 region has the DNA TGTGCCAGTAGTCCAAGTAGCTCCTATAATTCACCCCTCCACTTT. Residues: CASSPSSSYNSPLHF.

The CDR3 loop is CASSHSIGTSGGNTQYF. The DNA for the CDR3 is TGTGCCAGCAGCCATTCAATCGGTACTAGCGGGGGAAATACGCAGTATTTT. The chain is built from TRBV4-2 and TRBJ2-3, with 11 bases fitting TRBD2. The CDR3 sequence is 17 residues long. The V segment lost 3 bases and the J segment 7 bases; nucleotides outside the gene matches: 12. Per the germline V gene, CDR1 is LGHNA and CDR2 is YNFKEQ.

This chain's CDR3 is CASSLGQGRPPLHF. As DNA, the CDR3 is TGTGCCAGCAGTTTAGGACAGGGTAGGCCACCCCTCCACTTT. The V and J genes are TRBV27 and TRBJ1-6, with 8 nucleotides matching TRBD1. The CDR3 totals 14 residues. V trimming: 2 bases; J trimming: 11 bases; junction bases outside the gene matches: 5. Germline V gives CDR1 MNHEY, CDR2 SMNVEV (reference sequence).